These 8 T cell receptor beta chains were all obtained from the same sample, sequenced in a study of blood T cell repertoires in COVID-19. The protocol was immunoSEQ multiplex PCR, while the TCRdb copy is restricted to in-frame clones and leaves out a portion. The sample consists of around 320,000 clones, under 90% of them appearing once. Specimen: PBMCs or T cells enriched from blood (not recorded which). These receptors came from a woman between 50 and 59 years old who had been exposed to COVID-19.

The chain combines TRBV6-5 with TRBJ2-7; 11 bases are a match to TRBD1. V was pared by 7 bases and J by 1 base, with 6 bases of the junction left unmatched. Per the germline V gene, CDR1 is MNHEY and CDR2 is SVGAGI. This CDR3 region has 15 residues. The CDR3 coding sequence is TGTGCCAGCAAAAGCGGACAGGGGGCTTCCTACGAGCAGTACTTC. Protein sequence: CASKSGQGASYEQYF.

The rearrangement links TRBV5-1 to TRBJ1-3; 8 bases map to TRBD1. Trimming removed 0 bases from V and 2 bases from J; junction bases left unmatched: 10. Per the germline V gene, CDR1 is SGHRS and CDR2 is YFSETQ. The CDR3 runs to 18 residues. In nucleotides, the CDR3 is TGCGCCAGCAGCTTGGACGGGACAGGACGTATTCCTGGAAACACCATATATTTT. It translates to CASSLDGTGRIPGNTIYF.

The rearrangement joins TRBV3-1 (or the pseudogene TRBV3-2) to TRBJ2-3, with 9 bases that match TRBD1. The J segment lost 3 bases and the V segment lost 4 bases, leaving 2 bases of the junction unmatched. Germline-derived CDR1 and CDR2 are LGHDT and YNNKEL (reference sequence). CDR3 size: 14 residues. CDR3 region: CASSPGQGTDTQYF. In nucleotides, the CDR3 is TGTGCCAGCAGCCCCGGACAGGGGACAGATACGCAGTATTTT.

V and J are TRBV5-1 and TRBJ1-1; D is perhaps TRBD1 (5 bases). Germline loops: CDR1 SGHRS, CDR2 YFSETQ. The CDR3 is 14 amino acids. The V gene lost 7 bases and the J gene lost 6 bases, with 19 bases spanning the gap. In nucleotides, the CDR3 is TGCGCCAGCGAAAGCCTTCGGGGGTCATCTGAAGCTTTCTTT. Translating it yields CASESLRGSSEAFF.

This chain links TRBV13 with TRBJ1-1, with 7 bases matching TRBD1. CDR1 and CDR2 from the germline V gene are PRHDT and FYEKMQ (reference sequence). The J segment lost 3 bases and the V segment lost 6 bases, leaving 7 bases of the junction unmatched. There are 14 residues in the CDR3. CDR3 loop: CASRIQGGDTEAFF. In DNA form, the CDR3 reads TGTGCCAGCAGAATCCAGGGGGGTGACACTGAAGCTTTCTTT.

The chain links TRBV6-5 to TRBJ1-5; TRBD1 matches at 9 bases. The CDR3 runs to 15 residues. With V trimmed by 7 bases and J by 3 bases, 7 bases remained unmatched. The V gene's germline CDR1 is MNHEY and CDR2 SVGAGI. Here the CDR3 DNA reads TGTGCCAGCAAAAATACAGGGGGCAACAATCAGCCCCAGCATTTT. This codes for CASKNTGGNNQPQHF.

The chain is built from TRBV19 and TRBJ2-2, with 7 bases that match TRBD2. This CDR3 has 14 residues. CDR1 is LNHDA, CDR2 SQIVND, per germline (reference sequence). The ends lost 4 bases at V and 1 base at J; junction bases unmatched: 0. The CDR3 loop is CASSTSGNTGELFF. CDR3 nucleotide sequence: TGTGCCAGTAGTACTAGCGGGAACACCGGGGAGCTGTTTTTT.

This sequence joins TRBV4-2 and TRBJ2-1; D not certain. The V gene's germline CDR1 is LGHNA and CDR2 YNFKEQ. CDR3 length: 16 residues. V gave up 3 bases and J gave up 0 bases, with 12 bases separating them. This chain's CDR3 is CASSHRSVSSYNEQFF. The CDR3 region has the DNA TGTGCCAGCAGCCATCGGAGCGTCAGCTCCTACAATGAGCAGTTCTTC.